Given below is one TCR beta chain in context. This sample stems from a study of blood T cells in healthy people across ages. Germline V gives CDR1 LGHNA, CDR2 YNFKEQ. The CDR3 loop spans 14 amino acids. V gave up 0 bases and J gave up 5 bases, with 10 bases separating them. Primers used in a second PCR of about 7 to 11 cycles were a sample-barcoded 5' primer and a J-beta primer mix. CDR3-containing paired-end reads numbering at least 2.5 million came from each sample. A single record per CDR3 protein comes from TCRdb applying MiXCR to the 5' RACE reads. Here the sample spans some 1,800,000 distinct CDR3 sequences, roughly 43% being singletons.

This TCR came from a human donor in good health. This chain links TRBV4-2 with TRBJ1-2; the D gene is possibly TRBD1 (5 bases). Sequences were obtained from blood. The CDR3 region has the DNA TGTGCCAGCAGCCAAGAGGGGGTCCTTTATGGCTACACCTTC. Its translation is CASSQEGVLYGYTF.